The subject of this entry is one TCR beta chain. The junction departs from germline at one end; a sequencing error may be responsible. Semi-nested PCR with Nested Universal Primer A followed constant-region reverse priming of full-length variable regions. One entry per CDR3 protein, called by TCRdb with MiXCR from the 5' RACE reads. The profile shows roughly 8,200 distinct CDR3 sequences, 52% of them singletons. The sequenced material came from memory CD4+ T cells sorted from a lymph node. Subset given: memory CD4+ T cells, CD4+CD45RO+CD25-. This receptor was obtained from a female donor with breast cancer.

This CDR3 is CANSQNRQNTEAFF. The CDR3 DNA follows: TGCGCCAACAGCCAAAACCGACAGAACACTGAAGCTTTCTTT. The genes are TRBV7-2 and TRBJ1-1, with D unresolved. The germline V gene has CDR1 SGHTA and CDR2 FQGNSA. CDR3 length equals 14 residues. The full variable domain, rest sourced from reference TRBV7-2 and TRBJ1-1, is GAGVSQSPSNKVTEKGKDVELRCDPISGHTALYWYRQSLGQGLEFLIYFQGNSAPDKSGLPSDRFSAERTGGSVSTLTIQRTQQEDSAVYLCANSQNRQNTEAFFGQGTRLTVV.